The 9 T cell receptor beta chains below come from one sample, sequenced in a study of tumor-infiltrating lymphocytes in primary liver carcinoma. From about 19-30 mg of unsorted bulk tissue, DNA and RNA were co-extracted together. The researchers produced TCR beta cDNA from around 0.5 ug total RNA with a constant-region primer. A slightly modified ARM-PCR protocol with three nested multiplex PCR rounds produced these TCR beta libraries. Rounds one and two of PCR, each of 10 cycles, were primed with TRBV1-TRBV30 forward primers and a C-beta reverse primer. TCRdb recomputed calls from the multiplex PCR reads with MiXCR, one row per CDR3 protein. The sample holds 100,000 or so distinct CDR3 sequences; about 70% are singletons and the top ten take just over 9.5%. Sequenced: liver tumor tissue from sampling region 5. Subset described: tumor region T5, tumor centre. The receptors derive from an older woman with primary liver carcinoma and hepatitis B virus infection.

The sample holds a few counts of this clonotype. One junction end does not reproduce the germline sequence, and a read error may be involved. V is TRBV11-2 and J is TRBJ2-6; D gene uncertain. The CDR3 extends over 15 amino acids. Germline V gene sequence: CDR1 SGHAT, CDR2 FQNNGV. CDR3 sequence: CASSVTSSGANVLTF. DNA for the CDR3: TGTGCCAGCAGCGTGACGAGCTCTGGAGCCAATGTCCTGACTTTC.

About this clonotype: A much more abundant neighbour one base away suggests this may be a read error. CDR3 nucleotides: TGTGCCTGGAGTCGGAGTGCAGATACGCAGCATTTT. Residues: CAWSRSADTQHF. This sequence joins TRBV30 and TRBJ2-3; no clear D. The DNA end favors TRBJ1-5, so the J call may be wrong. This CDR3 is built from 12 residues. Per the germline V gene, CDR1 is GTSNPN and CDR2 is SVGIG (reference sequence).

Comment on this clonotype: A junction boundary mismatches the germline segment, possibly from a read error. The rearrangement uses TRBV11-2 and TRBJ2-1, with D uncertain. The CDR3 extends over 14 amino acids. Germline CDR1 is SGHAT and CDR2 is FQNNGV. CDR3 protein: CASSFSGVGNEQFF. CDR3 sequence (DNA): TGTGCCAGCAGCTTCAGTGGTGTGGGCAATGAGCAATTCTTC.

Turning to this clonotype: Germline is not matched at one junction end, which may reflect a read error. The rearrangement uses TRBV11-2 and TRBJ2-7, with TRBD2 as a possible D gene (6 bases). The CDR3 contains 15 residues. Germline assignment: CDR1 SGHAT and CDR2 FQNNGV. The CDR3, as DNA: TGTGTCAGCAGCTTAGACCCTGCGGGAACCTATGAGCAGTATTTC. This gives the protein CVSSLDPAGTYEQYF.

This clonotype was observed at least ten times. This rearrangement joins TRBV7-2 to TRBJ2-7; D is unresolved. The germline V and J ends were trimmed by 3 bases and 7 bases, with 13 bases remaining between them. CDR1 SGHTA and CDR2 FQGNSA come from the germline V gene. The CDR3 consists of 13 residues. The CDR3 here is CASSFFGSPEQYF. The CDR3 DNA sequence: TGTGCCAGCAGCTTTTTTGGCAGCCCGGAGCAGTACTTC. Variable domain in full (rest from reference TRBV7-2 and TRBJ2-7): GAGVSQSPSNKVTEKGKDVELRCDPISGHTALYWYRQSLGQGLEFLIYFQGNSAPDKSGLPSDRFSAERTGGSVSTLTIQRTQQEDSAVYLCASSFFGSPEQYFGPGTRLTVT.

About this clonotype: The CDR3 end shows no conserved phenylalanine or tryptophan, and so a read error is likely. The chain joins TRBV10-2 to TRBJ2-7; 8 nucleotides align to TRBD2. This CDR3 has 12 amino acids. Per germline, CDR1 WSHSY and CDR2 SAAADI. J was trimmed by 3 bases and V by 8 bases; bases with no gene match: 3. The CDR3 loop reads CASEGTSYEQYL. The DNA of the CDR3 is TGCGCCAGCGAGGGGACTAGCTACGAGCAGTACTTG.

This clonotype was counted at least ten times. The gene calls are TRBV10-3 and TRBJ1-1, with D tentatively TRBD1 (6 bases). V lost 3 bases to trimming and J lost 5 bases, with 13 bases between them. Germline lookup yields CDR1 ENHRY and CDR2 SYGVKD. This CDR3 is 14 amino acids long. The CDR3 here is CAISDLGGLTEAFF. In nucleotides, the CDR3 is TGTGCCATCAGTGATCTTGGGGGGCTTACTGAAGCTTTCTTT.

This clonotype was seen once. The genes are TRBV28 and TRBJ2-5; 14 bases match TRBD2. The CDR3 has 18 amino acids. The V segment lost 5 bases and the J segment 5 bases; nucleotides outside the gene matches: 13. From germline, CDR1 is MDHEN and CDR2 SYDVKM. CDR3 coding DNA: TGTGCCAGCAGTCCAGCGCGGCGACTAGCGGGAGGGCTGGAGACCCAGTACTTC. It yields the protein CASSPARRLAGGLETQYF.

Of note for this clonotype: This could be a read error, since a much larger clone is one nucleotide away. The chain couples TRBV30 to TRBJ2-6; 7 bases are shared with TRBD2. The germline CDR1 and CDR2 sequences are GTSNPN and SVGIG (reference sequence). J lost 2 bases, V lost 0 bases, and 7 bases had no gene match. The CDR3 has 17 amino acids. The CDR3 spells CAWSVGGRGAGANVLTF. CDR3 sequence (DNA): TGTGCCTGGAGTGTTGGCGGGAGAGGGGCTGGGGCCAACGTCCTGACTTTC.